These T cell receptor beta chains were read from a single sample in a study of Ad26.COV2.S vaccination and SARS-CoV-2 variants. TCRdb's table, derived via immunoSEQ multiplex PCR, lists solely in-frame clones and lacks some. Of around 250,000 clones in the sample, around nine tenths were seen once. The specimen comprised peripheral blood, sampled in a trial of Ad26.COV2.S vaccine versus placebo. The receptors here all came from a person between 18 and 65 years old who received the Ad26.COV2.S COVID-19 vaccine or a placebo. The CDR3 runs from the conserved cysteine through the conserved F or W. D genes are given only for firm matches. Only some rows state a clone size, as once, few, many or a class for expanded clones.

V gene: TRBV5-5; D gene: TRBD2; J gene: TRBJ2-1; clone size: -; CDR3 protein: CASSLGLAGANEQFF; CDR3 DNA: TGTGCCAGCAGCTTGGGACTAGCGGGAGCAAATGAGCAGTTCTTC
V gene: TRBV7-3; D gene: TRBD1; J gene: TRBJ1-1; clone size: -; CDR3 protein: CASSLTGPGQGTDTEAFF; CDR3 DNA: TGTGCCAGCAGCTTAACGGGCCCGGGACAGGGGACAGACACTGAAGCTTTCTTT
V gene: TRBV4-3; D gene: -; J gene: TRBJ2-1; clone size: -; CDR3 protein: CASSQDSRSLFF; CDR3 DNA: TGCGCCAGCAGCCAAGATAGTAGGAGTCTGTTCTTC
V gene: TRBV7-2; D gene: -; J gene: TRBJ1-6; clone size: -; CDR3 protein: CASSLAPRANSPLHF; CDR3 DNA: TGTGCCAGCAGCTTAGCCCCCAGGGCCAATTCACCCCTCCACTTT
V gene: TRBV19; D gene: TRBD2; J gene: TRBJ2-3; clone size: -; CDR3 protein: CASSRAGGPLGDTQYF; CDR3 DNA: TGTGCCAGTAGTAGAGCGGGAGGGCCCCTAGGGGATACGCAGTATTTT
V gene: TRBV12-3/TRBV12-4; D gene: -; J gene: TRBJ1-1; clone size: -; CDR3 protein: CASTVQGRGEAFF; CDR3 DNA: TGTGCCAGCACCGTACAGGGACGGGGTGAAGCTTTCTTT
V gene: TRBV7-9; D gene: -; J gene: TRBJ2-2; clone size: -; CDR3 protein: CASSSITGELFF; CDR3 DNA: TGTGCCAGCAGCTCGATCACCGGGGAGCTGTTTTTT
V gene: TRBV5-4; D gene: -; J gene: TRBJ1-2; clone size: few; CDR3 protein: CASSPGLPRGYTF; CDR3 DNA: TGTGCCAGCAGCCCGGGACTCCCTCGGGGCTACACCTTC
V gene: TRBV5-1; D gene: -; J gene: TRBJ1-6; clone size: -; CDR3 protein: CASSPGLDNSPLHF; CDR3 DNA: TGCGCCAGCAGCCCAGGCTTAGATAATTCACCCCTCCACTTT
V gene: TRBV19; D gene: -; J gene: TRBJ1-6; clone size: -; CDR3 protein: CASSISTEHNSPLHF; CDR3 DNA: TGTGCCAGTAGTATTTCAACAGAGCATAATTCACCCCTCCACTTT
V gene: TRBV6-5; D gene: -; J gene: TRBJ2-7; clone size: -; CDR3 protein: CASSYDRLYEQYF; CDR3 DNA: TGTGCCAGCAGTTACGATAGGCTCTACGAGCAGTACTTC
V gene: TRBV6-4; D gene: TRBD2; J gene: TRBJ2-3; clone size: -; CDR3 protein: CASSESASGGTDTQYF; CDR3 DNA: TGTGCCAGCAGTGAATCGGCTAGCGGGGGGACAGATACGCAGTATTTT
V gene: TRBV16; D gene: -; J gene: TRBJ1-1; clone size: -; CDR3 protein: CASSQLGNTEAFF; CDR3 DNA: TGTGCCAGCAGCCAATTGGGGAACACTGAAGCTTTCTTT
V gene: TRBV4-2; D gene: -; J gene: TRBJ1-1; clone size: once; CDR3 protein: CASSQTIGGAGQDTEAFF; CDR3 DNA: TGTGCCAGCAGCCAAACCATCGGGGGGGCAGGGCAGGACACTGAAGCTTTCTTT
V gene: TRBV5-1; D gene: -; J gene: TRBJ1-1; clone size: -; CDR3 protein: CASSPGPKTEAFF; CDR3 DNA: TGCGCCAGCAGCCCGGGACCGAAAACTGAAGCTTTCTTT
V gene: TRBV6-5; D gene: -; J gene: TRBJ2-3; clone size: -; CDR3 protein: CATTHRSSTDTQYF; CDR3 DNA: TGTGCCACAACGCATAGGTCTAGCACAGATACGCAGTATTTT
V gene: TRBV4-1; D gene: -; J gene: TRBJ1-5; clone size: once; CDR3 protein: CASSQDMSKPQHF; CDR3 DNA: TGCGCCAGCAGCCAAGACATGTCCAAGCCCCAGCATTTT
V gene: TRBV7-2; D gene: -; J gene: TRBJ2-5; clone size: -; CDR3 protein: CASSFSGLETQYF; CDR3 DNA: TGTGCCAGCAGCTTTTCCGGTTTAGAGACCCAGTACTTC
V gene: TRBV7-2; D gene: -; J gene: TRBJ2-7; clone size: -; CDR3 protein: CASSLGWGNMNEQYF; CDR3 DNA: TGTGCCAGCAGCTTAGGGTGGGGGAATATGAACGAGCAGTACTTC
V gene: TRBV5-4; D gene: -; J gene: TRBJ1-2; clone size: once; CDR3 protein: CASSLVGGRGYGYTF; CDR3 DNA: TGTGCCAGCAGCTTGGTCGGGGGGCGCGGCTATGGCTACACCTTC
V gene: TRBV5-6; D gene: TRBD1; J gene: TRBJ1-6; clone size: -; CDR3 protein: CASSFGTGETNSPLHF; CDR3 DNA: TGTGCCAGCAGCTTCGGGACAGGAGAGACTAATTCACCCCTCCACTTT
V gene: TRBV24-1; D gene: -; J gene: TRBJ2-7; clone size: once; CDR3 protein: CATSDLNNEQYF; CDR3 DNA: TGTGCCACCAGTGATTTAAATAACGAGCAGTACTTC